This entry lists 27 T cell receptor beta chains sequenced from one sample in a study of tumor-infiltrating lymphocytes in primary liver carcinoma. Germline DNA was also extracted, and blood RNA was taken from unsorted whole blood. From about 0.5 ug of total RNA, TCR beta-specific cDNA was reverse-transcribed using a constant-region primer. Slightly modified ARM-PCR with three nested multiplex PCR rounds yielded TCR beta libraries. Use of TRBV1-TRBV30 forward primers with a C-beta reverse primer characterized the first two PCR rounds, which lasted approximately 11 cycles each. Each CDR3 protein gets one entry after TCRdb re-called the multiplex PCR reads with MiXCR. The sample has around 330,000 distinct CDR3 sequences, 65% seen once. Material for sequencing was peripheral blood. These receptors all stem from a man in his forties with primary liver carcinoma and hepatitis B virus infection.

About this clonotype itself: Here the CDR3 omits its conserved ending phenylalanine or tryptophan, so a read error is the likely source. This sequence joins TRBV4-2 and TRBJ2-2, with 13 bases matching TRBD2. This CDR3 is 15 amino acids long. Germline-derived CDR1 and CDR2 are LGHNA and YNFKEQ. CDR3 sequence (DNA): TGTGCTAGTGAACTAGCGGGAGGGTCTCCCGGGAAGCTGTTTTTA. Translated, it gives CASELAGGSPGKLFL.

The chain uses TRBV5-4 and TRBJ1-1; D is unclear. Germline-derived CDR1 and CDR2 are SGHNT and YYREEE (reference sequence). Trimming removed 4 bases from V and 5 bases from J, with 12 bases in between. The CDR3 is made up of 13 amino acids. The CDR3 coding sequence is TGTGCCAGCAGCCCCGGTGGATCGACTGAAGCTTTCTTT. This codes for CASSPGGSTEAFF. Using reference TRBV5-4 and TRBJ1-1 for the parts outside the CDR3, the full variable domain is ETGVTQSPTHLIKTRGQQVTLRCSSQSGHNTVSWYQQALGQGPQFIFQYYREEENGRGNFPPRFSGLQFPNYSSELNVNALELDDSALYLCASSPGGSTEAFFGQGTRLTVV.

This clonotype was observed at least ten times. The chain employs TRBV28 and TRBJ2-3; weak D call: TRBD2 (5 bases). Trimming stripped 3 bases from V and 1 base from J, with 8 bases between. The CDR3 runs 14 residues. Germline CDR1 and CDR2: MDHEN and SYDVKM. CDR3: CASSFEGGTDTQYF. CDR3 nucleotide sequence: TGTGCCAGCAGTTTCGAGGGAGGCACAGATACGCAGTATTTT.

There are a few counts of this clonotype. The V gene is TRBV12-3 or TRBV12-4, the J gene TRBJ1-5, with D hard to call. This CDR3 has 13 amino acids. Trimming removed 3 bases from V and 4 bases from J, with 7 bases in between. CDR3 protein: CASSFGRNQPQHF. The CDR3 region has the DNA TGTGCCAGCAGTTTCGGCAGGAATCAGCCCCAGCATTTT.

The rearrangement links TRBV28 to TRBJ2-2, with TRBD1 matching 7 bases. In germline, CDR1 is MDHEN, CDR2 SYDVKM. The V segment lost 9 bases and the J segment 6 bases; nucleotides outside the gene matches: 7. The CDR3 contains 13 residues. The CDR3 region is CASRGQLAGELFF. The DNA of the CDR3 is TGTGCCAGTAGGGGACAGCTCGCCGGGGAGCTGTTTTTT.

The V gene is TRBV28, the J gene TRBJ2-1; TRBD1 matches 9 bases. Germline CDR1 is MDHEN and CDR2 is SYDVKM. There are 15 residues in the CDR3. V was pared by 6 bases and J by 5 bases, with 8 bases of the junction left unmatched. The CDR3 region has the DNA TGTGCCAGCAGCATCCCGGGACAGGGTAACAATGAGCAGTTCTTC. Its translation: CASSIPGQGNNEQFF.

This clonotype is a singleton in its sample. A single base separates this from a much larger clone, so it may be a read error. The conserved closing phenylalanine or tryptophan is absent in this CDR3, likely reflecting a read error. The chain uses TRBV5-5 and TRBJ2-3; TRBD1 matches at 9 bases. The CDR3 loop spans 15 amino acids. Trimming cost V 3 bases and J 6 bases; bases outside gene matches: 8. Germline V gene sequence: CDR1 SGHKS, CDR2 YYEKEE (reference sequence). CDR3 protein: CASSSGGQGTDTQYV. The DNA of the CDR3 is TGTGCCAGCAGCTCCGGGGGACAGGGAACGGATACGCAGTATGTT.

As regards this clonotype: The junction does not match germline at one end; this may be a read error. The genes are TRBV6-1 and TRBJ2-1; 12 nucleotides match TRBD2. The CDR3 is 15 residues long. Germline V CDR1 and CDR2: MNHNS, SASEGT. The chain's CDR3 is CTSRTSGNSYNEQSF. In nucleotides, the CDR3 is TGTACCAGCAGGACTAGCGGGAACTCCTACAATGAGCAGTCCTTC.

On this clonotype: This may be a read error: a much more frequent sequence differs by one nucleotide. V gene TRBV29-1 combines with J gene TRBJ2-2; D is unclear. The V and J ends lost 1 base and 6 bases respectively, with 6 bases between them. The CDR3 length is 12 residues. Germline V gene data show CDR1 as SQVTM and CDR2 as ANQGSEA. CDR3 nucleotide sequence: TGCAGCGTTGAAGTGGGTGCCGGGGAGCTGTTTTTT. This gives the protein CSVEVGAGELFF.

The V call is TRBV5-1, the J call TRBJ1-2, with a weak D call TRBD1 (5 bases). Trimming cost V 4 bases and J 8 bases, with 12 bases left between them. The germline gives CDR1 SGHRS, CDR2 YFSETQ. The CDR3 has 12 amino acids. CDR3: CASSIQGSGYTF. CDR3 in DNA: TGCGCCAGCAGCATCCAGGGAAGCGGCTACACCTTC.

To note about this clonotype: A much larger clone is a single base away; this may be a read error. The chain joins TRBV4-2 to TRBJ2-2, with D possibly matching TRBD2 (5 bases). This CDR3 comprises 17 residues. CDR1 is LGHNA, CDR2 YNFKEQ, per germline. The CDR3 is CTSSQERVGSRAGELFF. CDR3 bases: TGTACCAGCAGCCAAGAAAGAGTAGGGAGTCGGGCCGGGGAGCTGTTTTTT.

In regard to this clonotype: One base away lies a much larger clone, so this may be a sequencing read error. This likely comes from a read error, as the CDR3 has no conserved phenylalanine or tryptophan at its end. The DNA of the CDR3 is TGTGCCAGCAGTTATGGTACGGGTGGGGAGACCCAGTACTCC. Translating it yields CASSYGTGGETQYS. The chain combines TRBV12-3 or TRBV12-4 with TRBJ2-5; D gene uncertain. The length of the CDR3 is 14 residues. Trimming cost V 4 bases and J 5 bases, with 14 bases left between them.

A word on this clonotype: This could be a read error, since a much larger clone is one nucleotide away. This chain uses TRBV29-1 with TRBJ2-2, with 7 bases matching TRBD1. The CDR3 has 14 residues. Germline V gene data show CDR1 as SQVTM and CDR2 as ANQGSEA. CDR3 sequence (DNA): TGCAGCGCGGGACAGCGACCGAACACCTGGGAGCTGTTTTTT. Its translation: CSAGQRPNTWELFF.

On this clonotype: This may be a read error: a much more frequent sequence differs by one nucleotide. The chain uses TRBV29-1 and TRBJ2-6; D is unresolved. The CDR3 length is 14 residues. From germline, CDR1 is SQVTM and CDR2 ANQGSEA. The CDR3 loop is CSVGQNSGVNVLTF. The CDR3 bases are TGCAGCGTCGGCCAGAACTCTGGGGTCAACGTCCTGACTTTC.

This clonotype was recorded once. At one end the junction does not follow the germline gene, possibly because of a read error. The CDR3 bases are TGTGCCAACAGCTTAAGACGGACCGGGACCTACGCCTACAATGAGCAGTTCTTC. It yields the protein CANSLRRTGTYAYNEQFF. The chain couples TRBV11-1 to TRBJ2-1; TRBD1 or TRBD2 may be the D gene (5 bases each). The germline CDR1 and CDR2 sequences are SGHAT and FQDESV (reference sequence). This CDR3 contains 18 residues.

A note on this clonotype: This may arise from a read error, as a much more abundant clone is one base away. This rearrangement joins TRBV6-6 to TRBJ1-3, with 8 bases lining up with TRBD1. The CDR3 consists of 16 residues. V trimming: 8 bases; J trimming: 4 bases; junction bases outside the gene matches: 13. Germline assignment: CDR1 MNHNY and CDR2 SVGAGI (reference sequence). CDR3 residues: CASGPDTGGLGNTIYF. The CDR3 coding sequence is TGTGCCAGCGGGCCGGACACAGGGGGGTTGGGAAACACCATATATTTT.

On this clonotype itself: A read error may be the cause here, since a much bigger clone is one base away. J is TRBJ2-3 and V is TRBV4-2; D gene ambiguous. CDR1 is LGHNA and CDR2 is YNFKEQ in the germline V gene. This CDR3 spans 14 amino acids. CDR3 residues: CASIQDDNTDTQYF. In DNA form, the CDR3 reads TGTGCCAGCATCCAAGATGATAACACAGATACGCAGTATTTT.

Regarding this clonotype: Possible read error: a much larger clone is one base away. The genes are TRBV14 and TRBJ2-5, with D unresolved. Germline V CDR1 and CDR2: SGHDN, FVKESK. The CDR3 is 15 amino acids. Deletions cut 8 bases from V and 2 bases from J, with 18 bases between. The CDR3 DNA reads TGTGCCAGCGGCCCCAGGAAAGTGGCACAAGAGACCCAGTACTTC. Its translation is CASGPRKVAQETQYF.

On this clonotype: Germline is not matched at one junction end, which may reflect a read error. CDR3 DNA: TGTGCCAGTAGCACTGACTCGGCGGGCACCGCGGAGCTGTTTTTT. It translates to CASSTDSAGTAELFF. The genes are TRBV11-3 and TRBJ2-2; maybe TRBD2 (5 bases). The CDR3 length is 15 residues. Germline CDR1 SGHNT, CDR2 YENEEA.

CDR3 in DNA: TGTGCCTGGAGGGCCTCCGGAGGGACCCAGTACTTC. As protein: CAWRASGGTQYF. The V gene is TRBV30, the J gene TRBJ2-5; D may be TRBD2 (5 bases). CDR1 GTSNPN and CDR2 SVGIG come from the germline V gene (reference sequence). Deletions cut 3 bases from V and 7 bases from J, with 12 bases between. The CDR3 totals 12 residues.

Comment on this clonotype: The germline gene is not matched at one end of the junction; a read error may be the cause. The CDR3 DNA sequence: TGTGCCAGCAGCTTGAGTACCGGGGAGGGCTACGAGCATTATTTC. Protein product: CASSLSTGEGYEHYF. This chain uses TRBV11-2 with TRBJ2-7, with 7 bases lining up with TRBD2. Germline V gene lookup returns CDR1 SGHAT and CDR2 FQNNGV. The CDR3 is 15 amino acids.

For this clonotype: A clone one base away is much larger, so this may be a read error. The CDR3 reads CASSGMDISTDTQYF. CDR3 sequence (DNA): TGCGCCAGCAGTGGAATGGATATTAGCACAGATACGCAGTATTTT. This rearrangement joins TRBV10-1 to TRBJ2-3, with no clear D. CDR1 is WNHNN and CDR2 is SYGVQD in the germline V gene (reference sequence). The CDR3 extends over 15 amino acids. V was shortened by 4 bases and J by 0 bases, with 11 bases between the two germline ends.

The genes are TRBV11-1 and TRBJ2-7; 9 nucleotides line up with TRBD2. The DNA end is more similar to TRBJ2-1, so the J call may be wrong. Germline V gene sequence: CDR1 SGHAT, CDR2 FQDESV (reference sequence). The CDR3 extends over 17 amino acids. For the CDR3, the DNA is TGTGCCAGCATCCGTCCTGCCTTAGCGGGAGCCAGTTACGAGCAGTTCTTC. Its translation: CASIRPALAGASYEQFF.

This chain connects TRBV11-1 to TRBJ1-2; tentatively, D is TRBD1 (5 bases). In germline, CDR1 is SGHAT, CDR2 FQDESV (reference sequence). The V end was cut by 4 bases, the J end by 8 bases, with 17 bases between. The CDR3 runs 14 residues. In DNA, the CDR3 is TGTGCCAGCAGCTCAATAGTAAGGGGCCGCGGCTACACCTTC. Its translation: CASSSIVRGRGYTF.

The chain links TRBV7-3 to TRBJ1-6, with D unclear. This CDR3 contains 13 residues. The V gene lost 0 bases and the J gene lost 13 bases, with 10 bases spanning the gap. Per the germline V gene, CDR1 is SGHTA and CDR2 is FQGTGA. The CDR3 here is CASSLTSGYPLHF. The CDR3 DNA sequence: TGTGCCAGCAGCTTAACGTCGGGGTACCCCCTCCACTTT.

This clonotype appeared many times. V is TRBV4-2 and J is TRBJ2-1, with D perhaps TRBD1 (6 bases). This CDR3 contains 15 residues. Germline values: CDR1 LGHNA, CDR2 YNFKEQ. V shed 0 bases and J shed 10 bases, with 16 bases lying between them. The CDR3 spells CASSQDRDTPQEQFF. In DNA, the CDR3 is TGTGCCAGCAGCCAAGATCGGGACACCCCTCAAGAGCAGTTCTTC.

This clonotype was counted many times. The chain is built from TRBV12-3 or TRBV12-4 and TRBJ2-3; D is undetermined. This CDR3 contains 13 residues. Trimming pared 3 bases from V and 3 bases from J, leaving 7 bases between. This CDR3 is CASSFTVTDTQYF. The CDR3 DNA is TGTGCCAGCAGTTTCACCGTGACAGATACGCAGTATTTT.